A selection of T cell receptor beta chains follows, all from one sample in a study of shared clonotypes between healthy human individuals. The assay was immunoSEQ multiplex PCR, and TCRdb's table has in-frame clones only and misses some. In the table there are about 980,000 clones, approximately 76% of which are singletons. Sequenced sample: memory CD4+ T cells sorted from blood. These receptor sequences come from a man between 18 and 29 years old in good health. Both conserved end residues are part of each CDR3. D genes are given only for firm matches. Clone sizes are given selectively: once, few, many, or a class where the clone is expanded.

TRBV5-1,TRBJ2-3,NA,NA,TGCGCCAGCAGCCCTATGGGCACAGATACGCAGTATTTT,CASSPMGTDTQYF
TRBV13,TRBJ2-5,NA,NA,TGTGCCAGCAGCTTTAGAGCCCTCCTCCAAGAGACCCAGTACTTC,CASSFRALLQETQYF
TRBV19,TRBJ2-7,NA,NA,TGTGCCAGTAGTATGGCGAGGGGTTACGAGCAGTACTTC,CASSMARGYEQYF
TRBV19,TRBJ1-2,NA,NA,TGTGCCAGCCGAAGGCCAGGACAGAGCTATGGCTACACCTTC,CASRRPGQSYGYTF
TRBV5-1,TRBJ2-5,TRBD1,NA,TGCGCCAGCAACCGTGGGACAGAAGAGACCCAGTACTTC,CASNRGTEETQYF
TRBV15,TRBJ2-5,NA,NA,TGTGCCACCAGCAGAGATCCTCTGGGACAAGAGACCCAGTACTTC,CATSRDPLGQETQYF
TRBV5-8,TRBJ2-3,NA,once,TGTGCCAGCAGCTTGTGGAGTACTAGCACAGATACGCAGTATTTT,CASSLWSTSTDTQYF
TRBV30,TRBJ1-1,NA,few,TGTGCCTGGAGTCAACAGGGAGAAGCTTTCTTT,CAWSQQGEAFF
TRBV6-5,TRBJ1-2,NA,NA,TGTGCCAGCAGGGGGTCCGGGGGCTACACCTTC,CASRGSGGYTF
TRBV7-2,TRBJ2-5,NA,many,TGTGCCAGCAGCTTTAACCCCGGGCGGGAGACCCAGTACTTC,CASSFNPGRETQYF
TRBV25-1,TRBJ2-2,NA,few,TGTGCCAGCAGTGAACCGGGCGTCGGGGAGCTGTTTTTT,CASSEPGVGELFF
TRBV5-5,TRBJ2-2,TRBD2,NA,TGTGCCAGCAGCCCCCCTCTAGCGGGAGTCACCGGGGAGCTGTTTTTT,CASSPPLAGVTGELFF
TRBV7-2,TRBJ2-3,TRBD2,few,TGTGCCAGCAGCTTACAAGCGGGAAACACAGATACGCAGTATTTT,CASSLQAGNTDTQYF
TRBV9,TRBJ1-1,NA,NA,TGTGCCAGCAGCGTAGTAGAGAAGTCTGAAGCTTTCTTT,CASSVVEKSEAFF
TRBV5-6,TRBJ1-4,NA,NA,TGTGCCAGCAGCTGGGGGCTTTCCCAACCTCGAGAACTGTTTTTT,CASSWGLSQPRELFF
TRBV4-2,TRBJ1-5,NA,few,TGTGCCAGCAGCCAAGAAAGGGGGACGGGGTATCAGCCCCAGCATTTT,CASSQERGTGYQPQHF
TRBV6-5,TRBJ1-2,NA,once,TGTGCCAGCAGTTACCCGGGCCATGGCTACACCTTC,CASSYPGHGYTF
TRBV10-1,TRBJ2-7,TRBD2,few,TGCGCCAGCAGTGACGGGAGGGAGCAGTACTTC,CASSDGREQYF
TRBV2,TRBJ2-5,TRBD2,NA,TGTGCCAGCAGGGGAGGGACTAGCGTCAGGGAGACCCAGTACTTC,CASRGGTSVRETQYF
TRBV6-1,TRBJ1-2,NA,NA,TGTGCCAGCAGTGAAGAAGGGTTCGGCTACACCTTC,CASSEEGFGYTF
TRBV10-2,TRBJ1-1,NA,NA,TGCGCCAGCAGTGTACGGGGTTGGGACACTGAAGCTTTCTTT,CASSVRGWDTEAFF
TRBV9,TRBJ2-2,NA,once,TGTGCCAGCAGCGTAGGGGGCCCAGGGGACCCCGGGGAGCTGTTTTTT,CASSVGGPGDPGELFF
TRBV2,TRBJ1-1,TRBD1,once,TGTGCCAGCGGGACAGGGTCATTGGAAGCTTTCTTT,CASGTGSLEAFF
TRBV10-3,TRBJ2-5,NA,many,TGTGCCAGCAGGGTCGATGCGGGTGAAGAGACCCAGTACTTC,CASRVDAGEETQYF
TRBV6-1,TRBJ1-1,NA,NA,TGTGCCAGCAGTATTCGGTGGACTGAAGCTTTCTTT,CASSIRWTEAFF
TRBV7-9,TRBJ2-7,NA,NA,TGTGCCAGCAGCGCCGCCGGGACAATGTACGAGCAGTACTTC,CASSAAGTMYEQYF
TRBV11-1,TRBJ2-1,NA,NA,TGTGCCAGCAGCTTATTAAATGAGCAGTTCTTC,CASSLLNEQFF
TRBV6-5,TRBJ2-2,TRBD1,NA,TGTGCCAGCAGCCCCGGACAGGCGACAACCGGGGAGCTGTTTTTT,CASSPGQATTGELFF
TRBV29-1,TRBJ2-3,TRBD2,NA,TGCAGCGTTGCCGAAGCGGGGGGCACAGATACGCAGTATTTT,CSVAEAGGTDTQYF
TRBV2,TRBJ2-1,NA,many,TGTGGCAGCTCGGCCCAAGTATATCCGTTCTTC,CGSSAQVYPFF
TRBV7-2,TRBJ2-2,NA,once,TGTGCCAGCAGCTTAGAAGCGGGGAACACCGGGGAGCTGTTTTTT,CASSLEAGNTGELFF
TRBV2,TRBJ2-5,TRBD2,NA,TGTGCCACGCAACTAGCGGGGGCTAAACAACAAGAGACCCAGTACTTC,CATQLAGAKQQETQYF
TRBV7-2,TRBJ1-2,TRBD1,few,TGTGCCAGCAGCACGGACAGGGGCGGCTACACCTTC,CASSTDRGGYTF